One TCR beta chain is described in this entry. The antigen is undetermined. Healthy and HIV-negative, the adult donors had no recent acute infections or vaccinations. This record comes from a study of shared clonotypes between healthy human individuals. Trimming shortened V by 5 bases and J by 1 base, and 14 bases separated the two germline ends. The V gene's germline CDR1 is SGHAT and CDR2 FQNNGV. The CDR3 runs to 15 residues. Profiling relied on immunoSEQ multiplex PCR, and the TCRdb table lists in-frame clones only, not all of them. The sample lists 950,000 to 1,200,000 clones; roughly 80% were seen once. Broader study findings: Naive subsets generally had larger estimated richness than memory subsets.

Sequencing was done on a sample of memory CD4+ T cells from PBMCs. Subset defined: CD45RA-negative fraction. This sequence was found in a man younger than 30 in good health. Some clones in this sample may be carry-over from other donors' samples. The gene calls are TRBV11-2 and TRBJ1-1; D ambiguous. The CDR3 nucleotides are TGTGCCAGCAGCCGCACCCGAACTGGGAACACTGAAGCTTTCTTT. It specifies CASSRTRTGNTEAFF.